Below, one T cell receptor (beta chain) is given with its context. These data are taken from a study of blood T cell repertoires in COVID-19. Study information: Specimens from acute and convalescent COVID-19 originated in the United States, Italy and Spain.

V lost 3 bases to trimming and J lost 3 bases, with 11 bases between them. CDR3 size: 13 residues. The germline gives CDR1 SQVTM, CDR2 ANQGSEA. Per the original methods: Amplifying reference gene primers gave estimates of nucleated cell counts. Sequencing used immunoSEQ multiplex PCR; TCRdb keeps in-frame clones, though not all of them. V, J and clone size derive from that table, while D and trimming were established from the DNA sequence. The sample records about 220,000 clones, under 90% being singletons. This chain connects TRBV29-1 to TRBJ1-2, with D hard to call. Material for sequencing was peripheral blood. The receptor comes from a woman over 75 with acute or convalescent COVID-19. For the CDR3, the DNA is TGCAGCGTTGAGGACTTTAGGGACTATGGCTACACCTTC. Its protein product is CSVEDFRDYGYTF. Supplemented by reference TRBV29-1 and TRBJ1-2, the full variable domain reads SAVISQKPSRDICQRGTSLTIQCQVDSQVTMMFWYRQQPGQSLTLIATANQGSEATYESGFVIDKFPISRPNLTFSTLTVSNMSPEDSSIYLCSVEDFRDYGYTFGSGTRLTVV.